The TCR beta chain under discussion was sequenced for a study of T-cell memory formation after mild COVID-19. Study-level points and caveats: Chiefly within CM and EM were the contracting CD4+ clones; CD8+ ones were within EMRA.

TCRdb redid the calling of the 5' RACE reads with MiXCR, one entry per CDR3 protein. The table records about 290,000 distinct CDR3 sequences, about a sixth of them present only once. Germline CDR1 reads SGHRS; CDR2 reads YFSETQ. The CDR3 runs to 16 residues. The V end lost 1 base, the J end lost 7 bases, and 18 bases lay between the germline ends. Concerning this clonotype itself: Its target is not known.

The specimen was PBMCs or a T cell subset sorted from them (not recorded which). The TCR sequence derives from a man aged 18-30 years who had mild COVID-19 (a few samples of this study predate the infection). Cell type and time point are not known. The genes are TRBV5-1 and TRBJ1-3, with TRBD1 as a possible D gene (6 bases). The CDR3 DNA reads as TGCGCCAGCAGCTTGCTTCCAGGGGAGCGAAGGAACACCATATATTTT. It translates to CASSLLPGERRNTIYF.